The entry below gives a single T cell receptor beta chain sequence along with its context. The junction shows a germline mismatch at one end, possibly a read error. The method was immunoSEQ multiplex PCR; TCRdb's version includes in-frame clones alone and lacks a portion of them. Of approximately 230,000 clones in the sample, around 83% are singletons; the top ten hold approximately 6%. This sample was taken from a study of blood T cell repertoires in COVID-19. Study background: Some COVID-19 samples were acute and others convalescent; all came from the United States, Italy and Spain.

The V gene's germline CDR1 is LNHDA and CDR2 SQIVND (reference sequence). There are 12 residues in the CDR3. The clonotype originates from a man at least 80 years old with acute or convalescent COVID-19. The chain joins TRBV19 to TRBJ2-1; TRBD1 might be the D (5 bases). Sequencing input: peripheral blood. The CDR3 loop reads CASTPRSGHLVF. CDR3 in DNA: TGTGCCAGTACTCCCCGGTCAGGACATCTGGTCTTC.